This T cell receptor beta chain emerged from a study of beta chain features in type 1 diabetes. This clone was counted only a few times. The antigen remains unidentified. Heparinised blood was drawn once per donor, averaging about 116 mL. What was sequenced were expressed TCRB transcripts, since all of the isolated RNA had been reverse transcribed. Sequencing used immunoSEQ multiplex PCR; TCRdb keeps in-frame clones, though not all of them. The table includes around 240,000 clones, around 9.6% detected once. Per germline, CDR1 DFQATT and CDR2 SNEGSKA (reference sequence). The CDR3 contains 11 residues. V lost 0 bases, J lost 4 bases, and 3 bases lay in between. General study results and limits: Any PCR bias toward short templates would affect both groups alike. These data did not resolve whether HLA type affects TCRB rearrangement. A greater similarity of naive, central memory and Treg TCRB repertoires was seen among patients than among healthy donors.

The receptor was isolated from a young woman in good health. The sequenced material came from naive CD4+ T cells from blood. The rearrangement joins TRBV20-1 to TRBJ2-5, with D uncertain. In DNA form, the CDR3 reads TGCAGTGCTAGAGATCGAGAGACCCAGTACTTC. It codes for CSARDRETQYF.